These 8 T cell receptor beta chains were sequenced from one sample in a study of blood T cell repertoires in COVID-19 (dated by TCRdb to 2019 to 2021). Library preparation was by the immunoSEQ multiplex PCR assay. The table comes from immuneACCESS by way of TCRdb, which keeps in-frame sequences with V and J called. Part of the clones is missing from these tables; in studies checked, under half for an unresolved V gene and the rest for unknown reasons. The sample records some 180,000 clones, about 90% of which are singletons. About 0.58% of the sample is in the top ten clones. Sequencing used peripheral blood. These receptors all come from a man over 45 with acute or convalescent COVID-19.

A single count supports this clone. V gene TRBV7-9 combines with J gene TRBJ2-5; D may be TRBD2 (5 bases). V was cut by 3 bases and J by 3 bases, with 11 bases left in between. This CDR3 is 14 amino acids long. From germline, CDR1 is SEHNR and CDR2 FQNEAQ (reference sequence). This CDR3 reads CASSFRVGEETQYF. In DNA, the CDR3 is TGTGCCAGCAGCTTCCGTGTGGGAGAAGAGACCCAGTACTTC.

This clone was picked up one time. The J gene is TRBJ1-5, the V gene TRBV15; tentatively, D is TRBD1 (6 bases). CDR3 length equals 14 residues. V lost 3 bases and J lost 3, with 9 bases in between. Looked up from germline, CDR1 is LNHNV and CDR2 is YYDKDF (reference sequence). The DNA for the CDR3 is TGTGCCACCAGCAGTGGGACACCCAATCAGCCCCAGCATTTT. Its translation: CATSSGTPNQPQHF.

The CDR3 bases are TGTGCCAGCAGCTTAGAAAGGGGGCAAAATTCACCCCTCCACTTT. Encoded protein: CASSLERGQNSPLHF. The chain links TRBV11-2 to TRBJ1-6, with 7 bases identical to TRBD1. The CDR3 extends over 15 amino acids. With 0 bases clipped from V and 7 bases from J, the junction kept 3 bases outside the gene matches. Germline CDR1 SGHAT, CDR2 FQNNGV.

This clone was observed a single time. The genes are TRBV28 and TRBJ1-1; D unresolved. The CDR3 consists of 10 residues. The germline CDR1 and CDR2 sequences are MDHEN and SYDVKM. V lost 8 bases, J lost 11 bases, and 12 bases lay in between. The chain's CDR3 is CASRGILAFF. The CDR3 DNA follows: TGTGCCAGCCGAGGTATCCTGGCTTTCTTT.

A note on this clone: No conserved phenylalanine or tryptophan ends this CDR3, so it is likely a read error. This rearrangement joins TRBV28 to TRBJ1-2; 9 positions match TRBD1. Germline CDR1 is MDHEN and CDR2 is SYDVKM. The CDR3 sequence is 17 residues long. Germline trimming cut 6 bases from V and 4 bases from J; bases unmatched to any gene: 15. CDR3 DNA sequence: TGTGCCAGCAGCCAATGGGGGACAGGGAGTTTGGGCTATGGCTACACCCTC. Translation gives CASSQWGTGSLGYGYTL.

The J gene is TRBJ1-3, the V gene TRBV5-5; TRBD1 matches at 9 bases. J gave up 4 bases and V 1 base, and 6 bases lay outside the gene matches. The CDR3 has 16 residues. Germline V gene lookup returns CDR1 SGHKS and CDR2 YYEKEE (reference sequence). CDR3 protein: CASSLLGQGLGNTIYF. The CDR3 DNA reads as TGTGCCAGCAGCTTGTTGGGACAGGGCCTGGGAAACACCATATATTTT. The complete variable domain, with remaining parts taken from reference TRBV5-5 and TRBJ1-3, reads DAGVTQSPTHLIKTRGQQVTLRCSPISGHKSVSWYQQVLGQGPQFIFQYYEKEERGRGNFPDRFSARQFPNYSSELNVNALLLGDSALYLCASSLLGQGLGNTIYFGEGSWLTVV.

This sequence joins TRBV4-1 and TRBJ2-2; D possibly corresponds to TRBD1 (5 bases). This CDR3 contains 15 residues. V gave up 0 bases and J gave up 8 bases, with 13 bases separating them. Germline V gene data show CDR1 as MGHRA and CDR2 as YSYEKL. CDR3 in amino acids: CASSQDSRARGELFF. CDR3 bases: TGCGCCAGCAGCCAAGACAGCAGGGCGCGGGGGGAGCTGTTTTTT.

The rearrangement joins TRBV9 to TRBJ2-5; 7 bases are shared with TRBD1. V shed 3 bases, J shed 0 bases, and the junction held 2 bases outside the gene matches. The CDR3 totals 14 residues. Germline V gene lookup returns CDR1 SGDLS and CDR2 YYNGEE. As DNA, the CDR3 is TGTGCCAGCAGCGAGACAGGGCACCAAGAGACCCAGTACTTC. This sequence encodes CASSETGHQETQYF.